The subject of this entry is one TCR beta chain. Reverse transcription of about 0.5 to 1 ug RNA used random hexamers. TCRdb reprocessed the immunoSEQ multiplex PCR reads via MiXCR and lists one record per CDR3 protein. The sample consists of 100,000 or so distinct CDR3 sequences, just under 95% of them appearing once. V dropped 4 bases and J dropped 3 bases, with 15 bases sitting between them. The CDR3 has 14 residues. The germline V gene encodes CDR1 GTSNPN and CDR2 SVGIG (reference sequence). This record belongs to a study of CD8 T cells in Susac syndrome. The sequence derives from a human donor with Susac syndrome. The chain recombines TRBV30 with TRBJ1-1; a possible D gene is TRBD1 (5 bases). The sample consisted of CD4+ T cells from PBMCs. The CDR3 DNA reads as TGTGCCTGGACGGTGGGGGGAGGGGACACTGAAGCTTTCTTT. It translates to CAWTVGGGDTEAFF.